The next 32 T cell receptor beta chains were all read from a single sample in a study of T cells in Graves' hyperthyroidism and ophthalmopathy. From RNA transcripts, TCR beta CDR3 regions were amplified. A set of HTBI primers served as the primers for a first-round RT-PCR of the TCR CDR3. TCRdb called the multiplex PCR reads again in MiXCR, with one record for every CDR3 protein. The sample records 300,000 to 450,000 distinct CDR3 sequences, about a sixth being singletons. Input material: blood. The receptor set was obtained from a woman aged 25 to 39 with Graves' hyperthyroidism that later progressed to Graves' ophthalmopathy.

This clonotype was detected a few times. V gene TRBV5-6 combines with J gene TRBJ2-7, with 8 bases identical to TRBD1. The germline V gene has CDR1 SGHDT and CDR2 YYEEEE. The CDR3 length is 16 residues. V lost 4 bases and J lost 5; bases outside the gene matches: 14. Here the CDR3 reads CASSPYKTGTGDEQYF. DNA of the CDR3: TGTGCCAGCAGCCCTTACAAAACCGGGACAGGAGACGAGCAGTACTTC.

This clonotype was seen only a few times. The V gene is TRBV7-2, the J gene TRBJ2-5, with 10 bases aligning to TRBD1. V was pared by 5 bases and J by 4 bases, with 7 bases of the junction left unmatched. Germline assignment: CDR1 SGHTA and CDR2 FQGNSA. This CDR3 has 15 residues. In DNA form, the CDR3 reads TGTGCCAGCAGCGTGACAGGGGGCCTTACAGAGACCCAGTACTTC. This encodes CASSVTGGLTETQYF.

This clonotype came up many times. The V and J genes are TRBV28 and TRBJ2-2; 7 bases align to TRBD1. V shed 4 bases and J 2 bases; nucleotides not matched to a gene: 7. The CDR3 consists of 16 residues. Germline CDR1 MDHEN, CDR2 SYDVKM. CDR3 protein: CASSSYRGVNTGELFF. CDR3 DNA sequence: TGTGCCAGCAGTTCATACAGGGGAGTTAACACCGGGGAGCTGTTTTTT.

This clonotype was observed a few times. V is TRBV13 and J is TRBJ1-1, with TRBD1 identical over 8 bases. This CDR3 is built from 15 residues. Germline V gives CDR1 PRHDT, CDR2 FYEKMQ (reference sequence). V shed 5 bases and J 0 bases; nucleotides not matched to a gene: 5. The CDR3 is CASSTRQGMNTEAFF. The DNA for the CDR3 is TGTGCCAGCAGCACCCGACAGGGGATGAACACTGAAGCTTTCTTT.

This clonotype turned up a few times. The chain combines TRBV10-3 with TRBJ2-7, with D possibly being TRBD2 (6 bases). The V end lost 8 bases, the J end lost 6 bases, and 14 bases lay between the germline ends. Per the germline V gene, CDR1 is ENHRY and CDR2 is SYGVKD. The CDR3 sequence is 12 residues long. CDR3 region: CAIRDFSGEQYF. The CDR3 bases are TGTGCCATCCGGGACTTCTCAGGCGAGCAGTACTTC.

This clonotype was counted ten times or more. The rearrangement joins TRBV4-1 to TRBJ2-7; D might be TRBD1 (6 bases). Between the trimmed V and J ends, which lost 4 bases and 2 bases, there was a span of 15 bases. Germline values: CDR1 MGHRA, CDR2 YSYEKL. The CDR3 runs 15 residues. CDR3 sequence: CASSPNTGMAYEQYF. CDR3 coding DNA: TGCGCCAGCAGCCCCAACACAGGGATGGCCTACGAGCAGTACTTC.

The table lists this clonotype with many counts. V is TRBV12-3 or TRBV12-4 and J is TRBJ1-1, with D possibly matching TRBD1 (5 bases). V gave up 6 bases and J gave up 0 bases, with 17 bases separating them. This CDR3 contains 16 residues. CDR3 region: CASSLLFGTLNTEAFF. CDR3 DNA: TGTGCCAGCAGCCTTCTTTTCGGGACTCTGAACACTGAAGCTTTCTTT.

In the case of this clonotype: A clone one base away is much larger, so this may be a read error. V gene TRBV6-1 combines with J gene TRBJ1-6, with 8 bases lining up with TRBD1. This CDR3 is 15 amino acids long. The V gene's germline CDR1 is MNHNS and CDR2 SASEGT. J was trimmed by 10 bases and V by 4 bases; bases with no gene match: 9. This chain's CDR3 is CASSGVPGGGSPLHF. Here the CDR3 DNA reads TGTGCCAGCAGTGGAGTTCCAGGGGGCGGATCACCCCTCCACTTT.

This clonotype was seen at least ten times. The rearrangement uses TRBV28 and TRBJ2-5, with 10 bases aligning to TRBD1. V was clipped by 6 bases and J by 3 bases; unmatched bases: 13. CDR1 MDHEN and CDR2 SYDVKM come from the germline V gene. The CDR3 loop spans 17 amino acids. CDR3 bases: TGTGCCAGCAGCCCCGGGACAGGGGATTTTGGGGAAGAGACCCAGTACTTC. The encoded protein is CASSPGTGDFGEETQYF.

This clonotype occurred many times. This rearrangement joins TRBV19 to TRBJ1-1, with D possibly being TRBD1 (5 bases). This CDR3 contains 14 residues. Germline CDR1 reads LNHDA; CDR2 reads SQIVND (reference sequence). Trimming pared 6 bases from V and 0 bases from J, leaving 11 bases between. CDR3 loop: CASRGDSLNTEAFF. CDR3 DNA sequence: TGTGCCAGTAGGGGAGACAGCTTGAACACTGAAGCTTTCTTT.

There are many counts of this clonotype. DNA for the CDR3: TGTGCCAGCGCGTATGAGGCGGGACGCAGAACGCAGTATTTT. Protein sequence: CASAYEAGRRTQYF. This chain joins TRBV6-1 and TRBJ2-3; TRBD2 might be the D (6 bases). Per the germline V gene, CDR1 is MNHNS and CDR2 is SASEGT. Deletions cut 8 bases from V and 9 bases from J, with 21 bases between. This CDR3 contains 14 residues.

This clonotype was picked up many times. V and J are TRBV5-6 and TRBJ2-7, with TRBD1 matching 9 bases. V was pared by 4 bases and J by 3 bases, with 8 bases of the junction left unmatched. Germline CDR1 is SGHDT and CDR2 is YYEEEE. This CDR3 is 15 amino acids long. The DNA for the CDR3 is TGTGCCAGCAGCCGGTCCCCGACAGGGGGCTACGAGCAGTACTTC. It codes for CASSRSPTGGYEQYF.

This clonotype was detected a few times. This chain connects TRBV25-1 to TRBJ1-6, with D possibly TRBD1 on 5 matching bases. The germline V gene has CDR1 MGHDK and CDR2 SYGVNS. Trimming left V 3 bases short and J 8 bases short, with 17 bases between. This CDR3 region has 16 residues. CDR3 residues: CASSDSFGAGDSPLHF. CDR3 in DNA: TGTGCCAGCAGTGACTCGTTCGGTGCGGGGGATTCACCCCTCCACTTT.

This clonotype was counted many times. The chain joins TRBV4-1 to TRBJ2-3, with a possible D match to TRBD1 (5 bases). The germline V gene has CDR1 MGHRA and CDR2 YSYEKL. Trimming cost V 2 bases and J 0 bases, with 12 bases left between them. The CDR3 totals 16 residues. The CDR3 reads CASSQRVTESTDTQYF. The CDR3 DNA reads TGCGCCAGCAGCCAAAGGGTGACAGAGAGCACAGATACGCAGTATTTT.

The rearrangement links TRBV20-1 to TRBJ1-2, with D maybe TRBD1 (5 bases). The CDR3 sequence is 10 residues long. The germline gives CDR1 DFQATT, CDR2 SNEGSKA (reference sequence). Trimming left V 4 bases short and J 5 bases short, with 5 bases between. The CDR3 DNA reads as TGCAGTGCTAAGGGGTATGGCTACACCTTC. Translation gives CSAKGYGYTF.

J is TRBJ2-7 and V is TRBV11-1; TRBD1 matches at 9 bases. V was pared by 6 bases and J by 5 bases, with 5 bases of the junction left unmatched. Germline V CDR1 and CDR2: SGHAT, FQDESV (reference sequence). This CDR3 region has 13 residues. CDR3 in amino acids: CASRRQGVDEQYF. CDR3 nucleotide sequence: TGTGCCAGCAGACGACAGGGGGTCGACGAGCAGTACTTC.

This clonotype was detected many times. The V call is TRBV18, the J call TRBJ1-6; unclear D gene. The ends were cut back, 1 base at V and 0 bases at J, with 10 bases in the middle. CDR3 length: 17 amino acids. Germline V gene data show CDR1 as KGHSH and CDR2 as LQKENI. The CDR3 here is CASSPQDRRSYNSPLHF. The DNA for the CDR3 is TGTGCCAGCTCACCACAGGACCGCCGCTCCTATAATTCACCCCTCCACTTT.

This clonotype has ten or more counts. The V call is TRBV5-1, the J call TRBJ2-3, with D perhaps TRBD1 or TRBD2 (5 bases each). The CDR3 spans 15 residues. CDR1 is SGHRS and CDR2 is YFSETQ in the germline V gene. Trimming stripped 1 base from V and 0 bases from J, with 9 bases between. CDR3 sequence (DNA): TGCGCCAGCAGCTTGTCTGAGGGGAGCACAGATACGCAGTATTTT. Its protein is CASSLSEGSTDTQYF.

This clonotype was observed at least ten times. The chain is built from TRBV29-1 and TRBJ2-5; possibly TRBD2 for D (5 bases). The CDR3 has 13 amino acids. V was trimmed by 0 bases and J by 7 bases, leaving 12 bases between them. CDR1 SQVTM and CDR2 ANQGSEA come from the germline V gene. CDR3 sequence reads: CSVEEEAGGTQYF. The CDR3 DNA is TGCAGCGTTGAAGAGGAGGCTGGAGGGACCCAGTACTTC.

The V and J genes are TRBV12-3 or TRBV12-4 and TRBJ2-1, with TRBD2 identical over 14 bases. This CDR3 spans 15 amino acids. V was clipped by 6 bases and J by 8 bases; unmatched bases: 6. The CDR3 is CASSPATSGGDEQFF. The CDR3 nucleotides are TGTGCCAGCAGCCCAGCGACTAGCGGGGGGGATGAGCAGTTCTTC.

V and J are TRBV25-1 and TRBJ2-1, with 7 positions matching TRBD2. With V trimmed by 4 bases and J by 9 bases, 9 bases remained unmatched. The V gene's germline CDR1 is MGHDK and CDR2 SYGVNS. The CDR3 spans 14 residues. The chain's CDR3 is CASSGKQWGGEQFF. The CDR3 DNA is TGTGCCAGCAGTGGTAAACAGTGGGGGGGTGAGCAGTTCTTC.

The chain recombines TRBV6-5 with TRBJ2-1; possible D gene TRBD1, 7 bases. V was shortened by 0 bases and J by 7 bases, with 13 bases between the two germline ends. The CDR3 sequence is 15 residues long. Germline V gene sequence: CDR1 MNHEY, CDR2 SVGAGI. The CDR3 here is CASSYSRRGRNEQFF. CDR3 nucleotides: TGTGCCAGCAGTTACTCTCGCAGGGGGAGGAATGAGCAGTTCTTC.

In its sample, this clonotype was seen many times. This chain links TRBV12-3 or TRBV12-4 with TRBJ2-5; TRBD2 agrees at 16 bases. Unmatched junction bases numbered 9, after V lost 6 bases and J lost 5 bases. This CDR3 is 17 amino acids long. The CDR3 DNA reads TGTGCCAGCAGACCAGAGGGACTAGCGGGGGGGTGGGAGACCCAGTACTTC. Translation gives CASRPEGLAGGWETQYF.

This clonotype was recorded many times. Written as DNA, the CDR3 is TGCGCCAGCAGCTTGGGAGTCCAGGGTAATCAGCCCCAGCATTTT. This sequence encodes CASSLGVQGNQPQHF. The chain links TRBV5-1 to TRBJ1-5, with D maybe TRBD1 (5 bases). Germline assignment: CDR1 SGHRS and CDR2 YFSETQ. The CDR3 is 15 amino acids. The V end lost 0 bases, the J end lost 4 bases, and 11 bases lay between the germline ends.

A few counts support this clonotype. The rearrangement uses TRBV2 and TRBJ2-5; 8 bases map to TRBD1. The CDR3 sequence is 13 residues long. Germline V lookup: CDR1 SNHLY, CDR2 FYNNEI. V was pared by 10 bases and J by 2 bases, with 6 bases of the junction left unmatched. This chain's CDR3 is CAILNRGQETQYF. In DNA form, the CDR3 reads TGTGCCATCCTAAACAGGGGGCAAGAGACCCAGTACTTC.

This clonotype was counted at least ten times. V and J are TRBV6-1 and TRBJ1-5; tentatively, D is TRBD1 (6 bases). V lost 6 bases, J lost 1 base, and 13 bases lay in between. Germline loops: CDR1 MNHNS, CDR2 SASEGT. The CDR3 has 15 residues. Here the CDR3 DNA reads TGTGCCAGCAGCGGGACCACAGGGAGCAATCAGCCCCAGCATTTT. Encoded protein: CASSGTTGSNQPQHF.

The chain employs TRBV28 and TRBJ2-1; 11 bases fit TRBD2. The CDR3 covers 17 residues. J was trimmed by 4 bases and V by 7 bases; bases with no gene match: 12. CDR1 and CDR2 from the germline V gene are MDHEN and SYDVKM. The CDR3 loop is CASTPEAPSGRYNEQFF. The CDR3 bases are TGTGCCAGCACCCCTGAGGCCCCTAGCGGGAGGTACAATGAGCAGTTCTTC. The complete variable domain, with remaining parts taken from reference TRBV28 and TRBJ2-1, reads DVKVTQSSRYLVKRTGEKVFLECVQDMDHENMFWYRQDPGLGLRLIYFSYDVKMKEKGDIPEGYSVSREKKERFSLILESASTNQTSMYLCASTPEAPSGRYNEQFFGPGTRLTVL.

This clonotype was found many times. This rearrangement joins TRBV12-3 or TRBV12-4 to TRBJ2-4; TRBD2 aligns across 12 bases. The CDR3 contains 17 residues. Unmatched junction bases numbered 12, after V lost 6 bases and J lost 6 bases. The CDR3 spells CASSPTSGRPNRNIQYF. The CDR3 DNA is TGTGCCAGCAGCCCCACTAGCGGGAGGCCCAACAGAAACATTCAGTACTTC.

The V call is TRBV7-9, the J call TRBJ1-4, with a tentative D call TRBD1 (5 bases). CDR3 size: 17 residues. Germline V lookup: CDR1 SEHNR, CDR2 FQNEAQ (reference sequence). The V and J ends lost 5 bases and 5 bases respectively, with 21 bases between them. The CDR3 region is CASSPPFRTGQNEKLFF. DNA of the CDR3: TGTGCCAGCAGCCCGCCATTCAGAACGGGGCAAAATGAAAAACTGTTTTTT.

The rearrangement uses TRBV7-6 and TRBJ2-1; 10 positions match TRBD2. The CDR3 consists of 17 residues. The germline CDR1 and CDR2 sequences are SGHVS and FNYEAQ. Trimming took 2 bases from V and 1 from J; bases not matched to a gene: 5. CDR3 in DNA: TGTGCCAGCAGCTTAAAGCTAGCGGGAGCTTCCTACAATGAGCAGTTCTTC. Its protein product is CASSLKLAGASYNEQFF.

This clonotype was found once. The rearrangement uses TRBV7-8 and TRBJ2-3, with TRBD2 matching 7 bases. This CDR3 is 18 amino acids long. Losses at the gene ends were 5 bases for V and 3 bases for J; bases not matched to a gene: 17. CDR1 and CDR2 from the germline V gene are SGHVS and FQNEAQ. The CDR3 protein is CASSPFEGRAGGTDTQYF. As DNA, the CDR3 is TGTGCCAGCAGCCCATTTGAAGGGAGGGCCGGGGGGACAGATACGCAGTATTTT.

In the case of this clonotype: It may be a read error: a sequence one base away is much more abundant. V usage is TRBV28 and J usage is TRBJ2-7, with D hard to call. The V gene lost 2 bases and the J gene lost 2 bases, with 7 bases spanning the gap. The CDR3 sequence is 13 residues long. CDR1 is MDHEN and CDR2 is SYDVKM in the germline V gene. The CDR3 DNA sequence: TGTGCCAGCAGTTTAAAACCGACCTACGAGCAGTACTTC. Its translation is CASSLKPTYEQYF.